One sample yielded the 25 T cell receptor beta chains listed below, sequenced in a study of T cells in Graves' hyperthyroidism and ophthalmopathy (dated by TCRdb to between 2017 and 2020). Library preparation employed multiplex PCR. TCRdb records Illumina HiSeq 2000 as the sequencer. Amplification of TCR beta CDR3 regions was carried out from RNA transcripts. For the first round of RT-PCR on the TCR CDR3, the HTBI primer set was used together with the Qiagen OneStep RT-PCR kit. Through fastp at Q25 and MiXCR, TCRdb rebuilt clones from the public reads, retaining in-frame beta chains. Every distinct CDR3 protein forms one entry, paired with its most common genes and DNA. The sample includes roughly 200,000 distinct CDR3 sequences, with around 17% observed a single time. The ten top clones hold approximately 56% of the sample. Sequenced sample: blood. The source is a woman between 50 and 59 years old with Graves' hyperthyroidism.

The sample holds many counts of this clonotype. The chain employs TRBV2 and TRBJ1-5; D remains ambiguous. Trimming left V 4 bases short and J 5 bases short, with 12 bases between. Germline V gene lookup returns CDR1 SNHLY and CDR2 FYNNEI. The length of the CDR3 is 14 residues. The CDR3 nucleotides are TGTGCCAGCAGTGGGCCTTTACCCCATCAGCCCCAGCATTTT. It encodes CASSGPLPHQPQHF. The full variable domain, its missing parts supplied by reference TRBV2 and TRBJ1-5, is EPEVTQTPSHQVTQMGQEVILRCVPISNHLYFYWYRQILGQKVEFLVSFYNNEISEKSEIFDDQFSVERPDGSNFTLKIRSTKLEDSAMYFCASSGPLPHQPQHFGDGTRLSIL.

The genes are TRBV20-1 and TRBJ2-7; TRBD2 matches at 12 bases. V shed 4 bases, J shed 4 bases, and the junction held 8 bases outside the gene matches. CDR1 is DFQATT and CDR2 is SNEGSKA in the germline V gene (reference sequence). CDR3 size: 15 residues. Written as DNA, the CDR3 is TGCAGTGCTAAAAGGACTAGCGGGATTTTGTACGAGCAGTACTTC. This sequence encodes CSAKRTSGILYEQYF.

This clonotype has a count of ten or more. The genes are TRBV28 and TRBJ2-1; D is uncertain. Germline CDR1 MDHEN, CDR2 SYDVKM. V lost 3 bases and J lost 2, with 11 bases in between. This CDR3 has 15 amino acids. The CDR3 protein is CASSFLHTPYNEQFF. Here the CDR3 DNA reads TGTGCCAGCAGTTTTCTTCACACCCCCTACAATGAGCAGTTCTTC.

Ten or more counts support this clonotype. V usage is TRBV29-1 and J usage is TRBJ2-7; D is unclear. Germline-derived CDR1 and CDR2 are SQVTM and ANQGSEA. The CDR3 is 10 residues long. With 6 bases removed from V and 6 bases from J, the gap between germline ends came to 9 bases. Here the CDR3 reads CSVVMGEQYF. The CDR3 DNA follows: TGCAGCGTAGTAATGGGCGAGCAGTACTTC.

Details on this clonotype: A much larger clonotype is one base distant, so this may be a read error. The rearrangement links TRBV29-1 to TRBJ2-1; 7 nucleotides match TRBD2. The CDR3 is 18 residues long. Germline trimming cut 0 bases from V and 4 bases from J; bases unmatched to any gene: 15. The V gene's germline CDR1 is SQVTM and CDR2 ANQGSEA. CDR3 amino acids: CSVEDSYGTNLQYNEQFF. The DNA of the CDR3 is TGCAGCGTTGAAGATAGTTATGGGACTAACCTCCAATACAATGAGCAGTTCTTC.

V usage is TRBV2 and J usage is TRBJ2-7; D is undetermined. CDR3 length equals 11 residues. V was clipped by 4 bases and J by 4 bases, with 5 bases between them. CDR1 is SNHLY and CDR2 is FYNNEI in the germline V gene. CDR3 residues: CASSVLYEQYF. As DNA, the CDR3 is TGTGCCAGCAGTGTTCTGTACGAGCAGTACTTC.

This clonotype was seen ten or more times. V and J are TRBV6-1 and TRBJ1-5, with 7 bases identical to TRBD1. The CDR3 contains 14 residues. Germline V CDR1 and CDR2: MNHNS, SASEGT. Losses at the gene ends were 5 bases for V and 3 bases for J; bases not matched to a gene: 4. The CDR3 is CASSMGQHNQPQHF. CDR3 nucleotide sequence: TGTGCCAGCAGTATGGGACAGCACAATCAGCCCCAGCATTTT.

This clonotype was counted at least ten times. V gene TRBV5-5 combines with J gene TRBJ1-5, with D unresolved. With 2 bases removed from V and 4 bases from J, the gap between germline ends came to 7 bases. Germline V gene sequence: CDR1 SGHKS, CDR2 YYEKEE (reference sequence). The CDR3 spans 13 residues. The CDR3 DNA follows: TGTGCCAGCAGCTTACGCGATAATCAGCCCCAGCATTTT. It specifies CASSLRDNQPQHF.

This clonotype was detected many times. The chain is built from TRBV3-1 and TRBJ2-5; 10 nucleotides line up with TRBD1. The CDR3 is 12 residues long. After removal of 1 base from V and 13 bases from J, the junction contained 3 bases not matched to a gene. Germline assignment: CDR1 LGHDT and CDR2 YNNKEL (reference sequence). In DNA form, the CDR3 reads TGTGCCAGCAGCCAAGGGGACAGGGGACGGTACTTC. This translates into CASSQGDRGRYF.

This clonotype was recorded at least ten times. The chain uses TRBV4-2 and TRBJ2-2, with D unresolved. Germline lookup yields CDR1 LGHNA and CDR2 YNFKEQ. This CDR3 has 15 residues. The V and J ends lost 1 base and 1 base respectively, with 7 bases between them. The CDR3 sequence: CASSQAELNTGELFF. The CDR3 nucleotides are TGTGCCAGCAGCCAAGCGGAGCTGAACACCGGGGAGCTGTTTTTT.

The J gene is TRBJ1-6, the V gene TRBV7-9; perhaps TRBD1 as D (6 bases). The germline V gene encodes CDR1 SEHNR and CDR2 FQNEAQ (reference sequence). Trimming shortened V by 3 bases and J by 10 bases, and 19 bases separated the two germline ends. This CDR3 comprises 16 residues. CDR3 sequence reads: CASSFFPGKGQSPLHF. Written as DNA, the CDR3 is TGTGCCAGCAGCTTTTTCCCCGGGAAGGGACAATCACCCCTCCACTTT.

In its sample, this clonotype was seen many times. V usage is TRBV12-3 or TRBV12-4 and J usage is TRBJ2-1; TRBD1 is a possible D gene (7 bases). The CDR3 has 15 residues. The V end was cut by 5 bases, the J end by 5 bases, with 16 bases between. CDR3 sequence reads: CASSLGGGRHNEQFF. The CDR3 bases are TGTGCCAGCAGTCTCGGAGGGGGCCGCCACAATGAGCAGTTCTTC.

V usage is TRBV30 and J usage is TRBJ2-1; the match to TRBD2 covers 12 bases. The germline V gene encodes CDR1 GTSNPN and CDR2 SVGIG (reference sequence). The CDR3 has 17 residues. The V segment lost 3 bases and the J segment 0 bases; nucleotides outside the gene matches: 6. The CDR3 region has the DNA TGTGCCTGGAGAGCGACTAGCGGGAGAACCTCCTACAATGAGCAGTTCTTC. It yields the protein CAWRATSGRTSYNEQFF.

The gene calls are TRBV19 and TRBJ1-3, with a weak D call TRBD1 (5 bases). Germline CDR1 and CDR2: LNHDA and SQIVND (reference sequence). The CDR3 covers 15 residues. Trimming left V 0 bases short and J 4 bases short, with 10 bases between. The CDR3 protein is CASSIDRGDGNTIYF. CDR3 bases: TGTGCCAGTAGTATAGATCGAGGGGACGGAAACACCATATATTTT.

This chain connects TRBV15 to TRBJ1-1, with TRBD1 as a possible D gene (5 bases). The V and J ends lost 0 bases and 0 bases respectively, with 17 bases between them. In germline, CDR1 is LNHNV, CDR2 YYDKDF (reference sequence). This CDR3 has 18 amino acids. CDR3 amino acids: CATSRDHREMGLNTEAFF. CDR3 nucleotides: TGTGCCACCAGCAGAGATCATAGGGAAATGGGGCTGAACACTGAAGCTTTCTTT.

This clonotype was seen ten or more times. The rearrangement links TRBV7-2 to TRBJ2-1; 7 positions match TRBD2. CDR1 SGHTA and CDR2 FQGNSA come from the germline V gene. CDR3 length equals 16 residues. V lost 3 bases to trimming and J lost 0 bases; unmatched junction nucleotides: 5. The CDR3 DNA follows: TGTGCCAGCAGCTTGGGATGGGGGGGCTCCTACAATGAGCAGTTCTTC. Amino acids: CASSLGWGGSYNEQFF.

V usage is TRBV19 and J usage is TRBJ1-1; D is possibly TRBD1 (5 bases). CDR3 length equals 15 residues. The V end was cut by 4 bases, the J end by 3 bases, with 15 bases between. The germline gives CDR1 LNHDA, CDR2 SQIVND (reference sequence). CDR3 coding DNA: TGTGCCAGTAGTAAGGAATCCCGGGGCTACACTGAAGCTTTCTTT. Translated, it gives CASSKESRGYTEAFF.

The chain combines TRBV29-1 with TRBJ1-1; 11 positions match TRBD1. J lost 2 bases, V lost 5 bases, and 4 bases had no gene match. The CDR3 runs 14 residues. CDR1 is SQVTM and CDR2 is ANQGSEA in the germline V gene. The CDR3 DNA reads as TGCAGCGTTCAGGACAGGGGGCCAAACACTGAAGCTTTCTTT. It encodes CSVQDRGPNTEAFF.

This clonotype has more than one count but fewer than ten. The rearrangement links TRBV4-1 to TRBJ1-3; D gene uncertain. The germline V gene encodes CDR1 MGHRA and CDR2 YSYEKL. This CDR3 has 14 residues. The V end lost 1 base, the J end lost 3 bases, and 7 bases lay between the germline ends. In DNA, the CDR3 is TGCGCCAGCAGCCAAGCCTCAAATGGAAACACCATATATTTT. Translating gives CASSQASNGNTIYF.

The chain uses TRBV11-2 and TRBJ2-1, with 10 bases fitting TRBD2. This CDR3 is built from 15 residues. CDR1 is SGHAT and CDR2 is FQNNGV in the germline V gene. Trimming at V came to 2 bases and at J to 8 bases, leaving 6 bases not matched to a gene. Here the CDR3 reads CASSLQREGFYEQFF. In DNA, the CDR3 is TGTGCCAGCAGCTTACAGCGGGAGGGGTTTTATGAGCAGTTCTTC.

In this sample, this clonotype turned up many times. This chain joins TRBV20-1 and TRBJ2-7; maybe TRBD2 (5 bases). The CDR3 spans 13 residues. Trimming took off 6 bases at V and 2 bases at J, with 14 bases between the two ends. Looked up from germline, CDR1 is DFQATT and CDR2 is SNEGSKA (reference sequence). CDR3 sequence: CSANHGETYEQYF. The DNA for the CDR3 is TGCAGTGCAAACCACGGGGAGACCTACGAGCAGTACTTC.

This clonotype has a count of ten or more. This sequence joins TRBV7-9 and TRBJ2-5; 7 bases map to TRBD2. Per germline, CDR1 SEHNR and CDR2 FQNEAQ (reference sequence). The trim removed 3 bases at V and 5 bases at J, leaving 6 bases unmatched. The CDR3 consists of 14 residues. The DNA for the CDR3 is TGTGCCAGCAGCTTCGGGGGGAATAGGGAGACCCAGTACTTC. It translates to CASSFGGNRETQYF.

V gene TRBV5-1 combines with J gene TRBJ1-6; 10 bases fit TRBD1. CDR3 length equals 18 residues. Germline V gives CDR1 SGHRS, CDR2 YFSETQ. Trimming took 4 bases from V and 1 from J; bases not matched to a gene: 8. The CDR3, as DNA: TGCGCCAGCAGCGATCCGGGACAGGGGAAGTCCTATAATTCACCCCTCCACTTT. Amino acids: CASSDPGQGKSYNSPLHF.

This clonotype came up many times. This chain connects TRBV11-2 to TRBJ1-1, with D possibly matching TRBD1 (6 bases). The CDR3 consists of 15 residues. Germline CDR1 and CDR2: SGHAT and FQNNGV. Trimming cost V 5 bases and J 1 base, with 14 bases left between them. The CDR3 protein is CASSAGGRPNTEAFF. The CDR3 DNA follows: TGTGCCAGCAGCGCGGGGGGCCGCCCGAACACTGAAGCTTTCTTT.

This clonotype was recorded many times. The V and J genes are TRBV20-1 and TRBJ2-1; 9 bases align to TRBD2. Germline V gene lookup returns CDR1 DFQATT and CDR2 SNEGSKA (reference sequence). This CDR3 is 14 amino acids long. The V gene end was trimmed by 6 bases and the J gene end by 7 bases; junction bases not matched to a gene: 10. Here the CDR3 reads CSAASLAGYNEQFF. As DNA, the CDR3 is TGCAGTGCCGCGAGTCTAGCGGGATATAATGAGCAGTTCTTC.